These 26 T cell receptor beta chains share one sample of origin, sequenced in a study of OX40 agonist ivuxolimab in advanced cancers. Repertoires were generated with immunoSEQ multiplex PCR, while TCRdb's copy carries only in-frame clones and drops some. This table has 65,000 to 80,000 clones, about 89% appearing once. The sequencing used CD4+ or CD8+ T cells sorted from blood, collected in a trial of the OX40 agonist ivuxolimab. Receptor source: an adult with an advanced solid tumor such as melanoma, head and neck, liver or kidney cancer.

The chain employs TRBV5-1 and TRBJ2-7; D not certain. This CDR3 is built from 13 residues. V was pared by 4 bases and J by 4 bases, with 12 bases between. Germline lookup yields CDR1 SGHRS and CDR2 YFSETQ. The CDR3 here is CASSLARSYEQYF. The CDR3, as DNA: TGCGCCAGCAGCCTCGCCAGGAGTTACGAGCAGTACTTC.

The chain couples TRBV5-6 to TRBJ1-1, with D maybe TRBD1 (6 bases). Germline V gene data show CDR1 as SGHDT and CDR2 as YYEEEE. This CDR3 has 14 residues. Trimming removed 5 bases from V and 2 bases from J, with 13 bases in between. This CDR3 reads CASSFAGANTEAFF. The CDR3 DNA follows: TGTGCCAGCAGTTTCGCGGGGGCTAACACTGAAGCTTTCTTT.

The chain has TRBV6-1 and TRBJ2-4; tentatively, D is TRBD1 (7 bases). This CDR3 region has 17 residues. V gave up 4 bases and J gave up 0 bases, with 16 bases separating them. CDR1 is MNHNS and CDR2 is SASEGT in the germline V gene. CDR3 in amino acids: CASSGQPGGLAKNIQYF. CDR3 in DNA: TGTGCCAGCAGTGGCCAGCCAGGGGGACTAGCCAAAAACATTCAGTACTTC.

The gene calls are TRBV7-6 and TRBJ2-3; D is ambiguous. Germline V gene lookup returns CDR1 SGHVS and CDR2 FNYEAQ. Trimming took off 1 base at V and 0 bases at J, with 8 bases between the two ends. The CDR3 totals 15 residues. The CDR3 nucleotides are TGTGCCAGCAGCTTAGTGGCGCGTAGCACAGATACGCAGTATTTT. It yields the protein CASSLVARSTDTQYF. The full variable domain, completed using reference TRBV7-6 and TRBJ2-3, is GAGVSQSPRYKVTKRGQDVALRCDPISGHVSLYWYRQALGQGPEFLTYFNYEAQQDKSGLPNDRFSAERPEGSISTLTIQRTEQRDSAMYRCASSLVARSTDTQYFGPGTRLTVL.

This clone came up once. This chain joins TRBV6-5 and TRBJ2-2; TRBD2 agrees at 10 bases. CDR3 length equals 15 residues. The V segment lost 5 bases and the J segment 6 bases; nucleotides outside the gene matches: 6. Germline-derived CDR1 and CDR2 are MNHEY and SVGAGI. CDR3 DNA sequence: TGTGCCAGCAGTAGAGCTAGCGGGAGACCCGGGGAGCTGTTTTTT. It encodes CASSRASGRPGELFF.

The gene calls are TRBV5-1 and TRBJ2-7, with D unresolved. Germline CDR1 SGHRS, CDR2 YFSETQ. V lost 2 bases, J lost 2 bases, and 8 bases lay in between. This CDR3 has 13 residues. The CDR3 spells CASSFSSTYEQYF. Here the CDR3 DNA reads TGCGCCAGCAGCTTTAGTTCCACCTACGAGCAGTACTTC.

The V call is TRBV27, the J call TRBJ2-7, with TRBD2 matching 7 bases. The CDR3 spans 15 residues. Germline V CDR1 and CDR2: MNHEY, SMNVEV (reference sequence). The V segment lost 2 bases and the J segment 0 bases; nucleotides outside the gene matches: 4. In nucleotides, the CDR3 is TGTGCCAGCAGTTTAGAGGGCGGGAGCTCCTACGAGCAGTACTTC. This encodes CASSLEGGSSYEQYF.

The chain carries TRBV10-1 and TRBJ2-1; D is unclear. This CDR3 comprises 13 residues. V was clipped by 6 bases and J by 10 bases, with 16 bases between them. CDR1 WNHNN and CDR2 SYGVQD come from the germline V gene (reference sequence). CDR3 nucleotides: TGCGCCAGCAGAGACCCCGAATCCGGGGAGCAGTTCTTC. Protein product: CASRDPESGEQFF.

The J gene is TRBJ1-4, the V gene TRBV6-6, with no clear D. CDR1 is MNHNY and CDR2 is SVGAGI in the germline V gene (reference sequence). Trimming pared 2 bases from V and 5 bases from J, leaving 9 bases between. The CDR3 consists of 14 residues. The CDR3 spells CASSYPDGNEKLFF. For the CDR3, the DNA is TGTGCCAGCAGTTACCCGGACGGCAATGAAAAACTGTTTTTT.

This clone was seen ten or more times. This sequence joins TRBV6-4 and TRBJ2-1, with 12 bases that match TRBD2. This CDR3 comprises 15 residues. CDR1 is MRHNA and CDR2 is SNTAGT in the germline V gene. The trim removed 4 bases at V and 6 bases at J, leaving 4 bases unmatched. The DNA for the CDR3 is TGTGCCAGCAGTGCCGGGACTAGCGGGCCCAATGAGCAGTTCTTC. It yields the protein CASSAGTSGPNEQFF.

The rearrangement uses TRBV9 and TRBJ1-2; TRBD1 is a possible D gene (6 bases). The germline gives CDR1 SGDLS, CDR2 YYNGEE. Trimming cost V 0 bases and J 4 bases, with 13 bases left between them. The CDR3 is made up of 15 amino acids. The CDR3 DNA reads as TGTGCCAGCAGCGTAGTGGTGGGGGGCAGCTATGGCTACACCTTC. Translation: CASSVVVGGSYGYTF.

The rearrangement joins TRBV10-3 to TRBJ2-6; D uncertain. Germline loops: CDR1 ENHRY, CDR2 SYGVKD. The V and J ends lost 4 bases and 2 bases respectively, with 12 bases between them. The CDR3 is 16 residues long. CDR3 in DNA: TGTGCCATCAGTGGGGTGTGGGTAGCTGGGGCCAACGTCCTGACTTTC. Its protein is CAISGVWVAGANVLTF.

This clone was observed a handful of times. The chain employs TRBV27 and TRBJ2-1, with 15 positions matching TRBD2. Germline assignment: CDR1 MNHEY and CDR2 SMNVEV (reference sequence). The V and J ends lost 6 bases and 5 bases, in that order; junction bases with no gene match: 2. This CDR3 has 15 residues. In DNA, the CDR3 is TGTGCCAGCAGCGGACTAGCGGGAGGGGACAATGAGCAGTTCTTC. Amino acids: CASSGLAGGDNEQFF.

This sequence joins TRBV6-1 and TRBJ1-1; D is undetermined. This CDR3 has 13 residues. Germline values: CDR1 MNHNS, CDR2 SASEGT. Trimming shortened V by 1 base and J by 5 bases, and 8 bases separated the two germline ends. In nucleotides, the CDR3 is TGTGCCAGCAGTGAAGTTCCGGGAACTGAAGCTTTCTTT. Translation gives CASSEVPGTEAFF.

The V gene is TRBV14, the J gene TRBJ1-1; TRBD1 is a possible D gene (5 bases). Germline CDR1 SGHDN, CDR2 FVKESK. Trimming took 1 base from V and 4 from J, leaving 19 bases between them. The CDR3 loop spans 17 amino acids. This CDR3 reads CASSQGGSPWTSTEAFF. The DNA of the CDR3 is TGTGCCAGCAGCCAAGGGGGCAGTCCCTGGACGAGCACTGAAGCTTTCTTT.

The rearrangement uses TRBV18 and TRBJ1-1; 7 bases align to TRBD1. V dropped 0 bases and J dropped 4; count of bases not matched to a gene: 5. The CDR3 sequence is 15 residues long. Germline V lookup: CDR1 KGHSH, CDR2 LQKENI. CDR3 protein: CASSPPGRGLTEAFF. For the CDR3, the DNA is TGTGCCAGCTCACCACCGGGAAGGGGGCTCACTGAAGCTTTCTTT.

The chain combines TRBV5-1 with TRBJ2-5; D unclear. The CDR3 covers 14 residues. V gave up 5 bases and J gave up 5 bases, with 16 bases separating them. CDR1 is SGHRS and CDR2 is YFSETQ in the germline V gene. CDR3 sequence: CASSLWTPGETQYF. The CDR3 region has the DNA TGCGCCAGCAGTTTGTGGACGCCTGGGGAGACCCAGTACTTC. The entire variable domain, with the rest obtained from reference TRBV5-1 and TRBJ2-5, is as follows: KAGVTQTPRYLIKTRGQQVTLSCSPISGHRSVSWYQQTPGQGLQFLFEYFSETQRNKGNFPGRFSGRQFSNSRSEMNVSTLELGDSALYLCASSLWTPGETQYFGPGTRLLVL.

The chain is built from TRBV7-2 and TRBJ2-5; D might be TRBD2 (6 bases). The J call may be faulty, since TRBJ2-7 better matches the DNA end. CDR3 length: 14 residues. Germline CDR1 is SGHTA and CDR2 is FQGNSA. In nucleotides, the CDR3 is TGTGCCAGCAGCTTCGGCGGGAAATCGTACGAGCAGTACTTC. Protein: CASSFGGKSYEQYF.

The CDR3 reads CASSYWEGGYNEQFF. CDR3 sequence (DNA): TGTGCCAGCAGTTACTGGGAGGGCGGCTACAATGAGCAGTTCTTC. V usage is TRBV6-5 and J usage is TRBJ2-1, with 7 bases identical to TRBD2. Germline CDR1 reads MNHEY; CDR2 reads SVGAGI. Trimming at V came to 1 base and at J to 3 bases, leaving 3 bases not matched to a gene. The CDR3 sequence is 15 residues long.

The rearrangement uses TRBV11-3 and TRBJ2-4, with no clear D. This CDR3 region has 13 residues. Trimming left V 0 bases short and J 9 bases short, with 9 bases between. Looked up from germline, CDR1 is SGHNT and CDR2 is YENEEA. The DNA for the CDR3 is TGTGCCAGCAGCTTAGATGAGTGGGGCATTCAGTACTTC. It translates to CASSLDEWGIQYF.

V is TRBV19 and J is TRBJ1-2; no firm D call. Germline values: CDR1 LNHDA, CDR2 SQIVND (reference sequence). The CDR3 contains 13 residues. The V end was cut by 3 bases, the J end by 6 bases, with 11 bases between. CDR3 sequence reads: CASSIWQSDGYTF. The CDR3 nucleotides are TGTGCCAGTAGTATTTGGCAGAGTGATGGCTACACCTTC.

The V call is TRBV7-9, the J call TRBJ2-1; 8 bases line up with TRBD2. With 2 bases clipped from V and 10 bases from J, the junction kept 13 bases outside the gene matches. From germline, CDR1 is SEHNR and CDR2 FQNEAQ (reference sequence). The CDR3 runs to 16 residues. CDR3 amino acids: CASSLISSGGSWEQFF. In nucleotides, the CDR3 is TGTGCCAGCAGCTTAATTTCCAGCGGGGGTTCATGGGAGCAGTTCTTC.

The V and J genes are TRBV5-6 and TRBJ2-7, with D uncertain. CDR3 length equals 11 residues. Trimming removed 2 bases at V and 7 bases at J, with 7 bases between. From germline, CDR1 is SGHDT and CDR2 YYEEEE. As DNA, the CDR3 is TGTGCCAGCAGCTTAGGGCCAGAGCAGTACTTC. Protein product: CASSLGPEQYF.

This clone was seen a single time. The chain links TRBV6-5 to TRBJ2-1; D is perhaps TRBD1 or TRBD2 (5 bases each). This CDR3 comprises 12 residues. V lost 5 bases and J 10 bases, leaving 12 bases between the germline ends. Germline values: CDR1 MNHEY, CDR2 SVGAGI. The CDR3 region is CASSGLGAEQFF. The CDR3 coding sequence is TGTGCCAGCAGTGGACTTGGGGCCGAGCAGTTCTTC.

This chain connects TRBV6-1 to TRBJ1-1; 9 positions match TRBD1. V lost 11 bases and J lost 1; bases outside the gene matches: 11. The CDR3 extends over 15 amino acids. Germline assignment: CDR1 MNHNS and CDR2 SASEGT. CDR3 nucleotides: TGTGCCGGGTACCAGGACAGGGGCGCGAACACTGAAGCTTTCTTT. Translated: CAGYQDRGANTEAFF.

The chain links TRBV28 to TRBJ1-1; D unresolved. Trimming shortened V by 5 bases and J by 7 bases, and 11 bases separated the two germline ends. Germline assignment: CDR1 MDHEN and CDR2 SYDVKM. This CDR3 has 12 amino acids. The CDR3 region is CASSPPRIEAFF. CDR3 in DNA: TGTGCCAGCAGTCCCCCCCGGATTGAAGCTTTCTTT.